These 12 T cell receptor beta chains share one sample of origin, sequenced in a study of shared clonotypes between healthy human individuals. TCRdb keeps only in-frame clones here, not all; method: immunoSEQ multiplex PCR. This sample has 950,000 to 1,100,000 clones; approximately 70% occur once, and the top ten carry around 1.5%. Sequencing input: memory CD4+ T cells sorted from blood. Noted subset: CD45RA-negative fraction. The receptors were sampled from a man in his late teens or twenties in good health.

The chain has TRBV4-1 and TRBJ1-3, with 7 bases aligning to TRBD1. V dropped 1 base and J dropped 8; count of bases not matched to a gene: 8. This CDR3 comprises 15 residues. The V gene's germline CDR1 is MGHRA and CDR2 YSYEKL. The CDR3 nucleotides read TGCGCCAGCAGCCAAGTACCAGGGGGGCGGGACACCATATATTTT. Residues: CASSQVPGGRDTIYF.

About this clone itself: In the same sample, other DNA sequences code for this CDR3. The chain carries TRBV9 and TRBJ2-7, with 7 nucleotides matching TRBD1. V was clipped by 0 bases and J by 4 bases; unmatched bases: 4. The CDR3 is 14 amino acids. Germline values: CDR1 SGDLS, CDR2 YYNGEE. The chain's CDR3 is CASSVGQGPYEQYF. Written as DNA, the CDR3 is TGTGCCAGCAGCGTAGGACAGGGACCATACGAGCAGTACTTC.

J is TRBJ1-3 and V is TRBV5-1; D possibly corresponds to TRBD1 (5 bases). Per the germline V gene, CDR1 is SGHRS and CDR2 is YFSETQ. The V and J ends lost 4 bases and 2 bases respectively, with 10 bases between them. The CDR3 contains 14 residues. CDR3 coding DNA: TGCGCCAGCAGCCTGGGCAGGGCTGGAAACACCATATATTTT. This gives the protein CASSLGRAGNTIYF.

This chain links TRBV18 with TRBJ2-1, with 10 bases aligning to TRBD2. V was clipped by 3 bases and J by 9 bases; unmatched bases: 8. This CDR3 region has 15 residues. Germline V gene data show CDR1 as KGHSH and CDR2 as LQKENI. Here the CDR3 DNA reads TGTGCCAGCTCACCGGGGACTAGCGCGAAGGGTGAGCAGTTCTTC. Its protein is CASSPGTSAKGEQFF.

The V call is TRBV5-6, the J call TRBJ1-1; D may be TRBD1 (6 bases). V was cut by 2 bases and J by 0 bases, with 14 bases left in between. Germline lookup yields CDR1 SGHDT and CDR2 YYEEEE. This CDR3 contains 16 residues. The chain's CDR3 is CASSLTLTGLNTEAFF. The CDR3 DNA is TGTGCCAGCAGCTTAACTTTGACAGGTTTGAACACTGAAGCTTTCTTT.

In DNA, the CDR3 is TGTGCCTGGAGTGTAGATTCTAGCGGGCAAGAGACCCAGTACTTC. Translation: CAWSVDSSGQETQYF. The V and J genes are TRBV30 and TRBJ2-5; TRBD2 aligns across 8 bases. CDR3 length: 15 amino acids. Germline CDR1 reads GTSNPN; CDR2 reads SVGIG (reference sequence). After removal of 0 bases from V and 2 bases from J, the junction contained 5 bases not matched to a gene.

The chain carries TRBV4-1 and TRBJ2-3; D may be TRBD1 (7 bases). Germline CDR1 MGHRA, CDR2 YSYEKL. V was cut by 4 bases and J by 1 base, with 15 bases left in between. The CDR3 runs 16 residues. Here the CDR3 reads CASSRAGQSRTDTQYF. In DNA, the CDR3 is TGCGCCAGCAGCCGCGCGGGACAGTCTCGCACAGATACGCAGTATTTT.

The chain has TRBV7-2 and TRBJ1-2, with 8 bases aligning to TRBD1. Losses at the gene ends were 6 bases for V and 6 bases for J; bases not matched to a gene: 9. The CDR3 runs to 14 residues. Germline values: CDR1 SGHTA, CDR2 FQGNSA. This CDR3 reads CASRGGQAVHGYTF. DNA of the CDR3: TGTGCCAGCAGAGGGGGACAGGCCGTACATGGCTACACCTTC.

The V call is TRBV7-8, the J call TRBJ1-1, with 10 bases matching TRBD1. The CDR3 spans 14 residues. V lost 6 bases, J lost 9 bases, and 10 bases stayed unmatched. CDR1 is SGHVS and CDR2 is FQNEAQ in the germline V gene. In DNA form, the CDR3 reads TGTGCCAGCAGAAAAACGACAGGGGGCGGGAAAGCTTTCTTT. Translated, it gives CASRKTTGGGKAFF.

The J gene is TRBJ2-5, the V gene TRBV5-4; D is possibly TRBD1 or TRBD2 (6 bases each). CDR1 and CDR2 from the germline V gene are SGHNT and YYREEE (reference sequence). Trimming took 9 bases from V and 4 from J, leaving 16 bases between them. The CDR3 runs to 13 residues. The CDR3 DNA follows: TGTGCCACCAAGGGGCCGGGGGCAGAGACCCAGTACTTC. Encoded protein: CATKGPGAETQYF. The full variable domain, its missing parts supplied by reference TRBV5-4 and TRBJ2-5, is ETGVTQSPTHLIKTRGQQVTLRCSSQSGHNTVSWYQQALGQGPQFIFQYYREEENGRGNFPPRFSGLQFPNYSSELNVNALELDDSALYLCATKGPGAETQYFGPGTRLLVL.

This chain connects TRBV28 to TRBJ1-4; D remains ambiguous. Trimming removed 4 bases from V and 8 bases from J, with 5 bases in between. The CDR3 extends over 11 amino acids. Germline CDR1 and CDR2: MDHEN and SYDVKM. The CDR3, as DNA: TGTGCCAGCAGTTCTGCCGAAAAACTGTTTTTT. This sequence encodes CASSSAEKLFF.

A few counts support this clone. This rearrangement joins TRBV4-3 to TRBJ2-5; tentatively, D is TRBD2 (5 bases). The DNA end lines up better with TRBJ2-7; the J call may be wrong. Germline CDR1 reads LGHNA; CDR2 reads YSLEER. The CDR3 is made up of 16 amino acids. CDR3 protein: CASSQEWTFSSYEQYF. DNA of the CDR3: TGCGCCAGCAGCCAAGAGTGGACTTTCAGCTCCTACGAGCAGTACTTC.